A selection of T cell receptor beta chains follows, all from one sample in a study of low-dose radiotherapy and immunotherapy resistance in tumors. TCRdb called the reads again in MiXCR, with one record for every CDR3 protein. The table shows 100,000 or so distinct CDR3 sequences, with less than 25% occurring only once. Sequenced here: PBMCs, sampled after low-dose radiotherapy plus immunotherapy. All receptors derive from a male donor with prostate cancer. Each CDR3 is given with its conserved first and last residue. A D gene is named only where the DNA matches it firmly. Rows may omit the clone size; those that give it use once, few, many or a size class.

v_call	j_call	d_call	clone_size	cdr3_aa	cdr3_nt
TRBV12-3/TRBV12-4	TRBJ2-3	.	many	CASSSPGEATDTQYF	TGTGCCAGCAGTTCCCCCGGGGAGGCAACAGATACGCAGTATTTT
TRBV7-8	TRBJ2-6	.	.	CASKKVSGANVLTF	TGTGCCAGCAAGAAAGTCTCTGGGGCCAACGTCCTGACTTTC
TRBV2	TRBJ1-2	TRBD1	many	CASSEEGQGNSGYTF	TGTGCCAGCAGTGAAGAGGGACAGGGGAACAGTGGCTACACCTTC
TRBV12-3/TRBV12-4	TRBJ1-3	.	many	CASSLRGSGNTIYF	TGTGCCAGCAGTTTAAGAGGGTCTGGAAACACCATATATTTT
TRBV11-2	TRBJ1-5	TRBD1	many	CASSTGTGVQQPQHF	TGTGCCAGCAGCACAGGGACAGGGGTTCAACAGCCCCAGCATTTT
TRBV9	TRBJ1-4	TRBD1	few	CASSPGTGIEKLFF	TGTGCCAGCAGCCCCGGGACAGGGATTGAAAAACTGTTTTTT
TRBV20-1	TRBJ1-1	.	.	CSARAAITEAFF	TGCAGTGCTAGAGCCGCAATAACTGAAGCTTTCTTT
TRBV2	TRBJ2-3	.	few	CASSASTLGTQYF	TGTGCCAGCAGTGCCTCCACCCTGGGTACGCAGTATTTT
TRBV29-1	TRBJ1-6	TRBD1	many	CSVRGQGLNSPLHF	TGCAGCGTGAGGGGACAGGGGCTAAATTCACCCCTCCACTTT
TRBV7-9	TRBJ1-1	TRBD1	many	CASSFQGARNTEAFF	TGTGCCAGCAGCTTCCAGGGGGCGCGGAACACTGAAGCTTTCTTT
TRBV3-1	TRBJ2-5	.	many	CASSLGLDRETQYF	TGTGCCAGCAGCCTAGGGCTGGACCGCGAGACCCAGTACTTC
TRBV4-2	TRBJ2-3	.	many	CASSAEGLLTGSDTQYF	TGTGCCAGCAGCGCCGAGGGGTTGTTGACGGGGTCAGATACGCAGTATTTT
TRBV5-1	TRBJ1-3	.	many	CASSLGTYDSGNTIYF	TGCGCCAGCAGCTTGGGGACGTATGACTCTGGAAACACCATATATTTT
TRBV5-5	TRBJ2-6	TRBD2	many	CASSWGRIVAGSGANVLTF	TGTGCCAGCAGCTGGGGCCGCATAGTAGCGGGCTCTGGGGCCAACGTCCTGACTTTC
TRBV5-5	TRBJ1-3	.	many	CASSLLARNTIYF	TGTGCCAGCAGCTTGTTGGCGAGAAACACCATATATTTT
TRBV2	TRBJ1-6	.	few	CASTSGDSPLHF	TGTGCCAGTACGAGTGGGGATTCACCCCTCCACTTT
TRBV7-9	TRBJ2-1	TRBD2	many	CASRASTSGGANSYNEQFF	TGTGCCAGCAGGGCATCGACTAGCGGGGGGGCCAACTCCTACAATGAGCAGTTCTTC
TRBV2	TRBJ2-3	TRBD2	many	CASSEPTSGGFTDTQYF	TGTGCCAGCAGTGAACCAACTAGCGGGGGCTTCACAGATACGCAGTATTTT
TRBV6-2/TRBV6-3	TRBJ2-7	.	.	CASSESVTYEQYF	TGTGCCAGCAGTGAATCAGTGACCTACGAGCAGTACTTC
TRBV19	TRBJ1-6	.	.	CASGRSSYNSPLHF	TGTGCCTCGGGGCGGAGCTCCTATAATTCACCCCTCCACTTT
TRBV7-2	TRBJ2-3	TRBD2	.	CASSLLASGSGSTDTQYF	TGTGCCAGCAGCTTACTGGCTAGCGGGAGCGGGAGCACAGATACGCAGTATTTT
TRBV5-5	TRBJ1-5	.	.	CASSDTGPNQPQHF	TGTGCCAGCAGCGATACAGGGCCCAATCAGCCCCAGCATTTT
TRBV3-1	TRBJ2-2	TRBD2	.	CASSPPVGGEPTGELCFF	TGTGCCAGCAGCCCGCCGGTCGGGGGGGAGCCCACCGGGGAGCTGTGTTTTTTT
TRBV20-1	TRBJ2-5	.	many	CSAATVQETQYF	TGCAGTGCTGCGACAGTACAAGAGACCCAGTACTTC
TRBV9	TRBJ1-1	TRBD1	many	CASSASGTGVNTEAFF	TGTGCCAGCAGCGCTAGCGGGACAGGAGTGAACACTGAAGCTTTCTTT
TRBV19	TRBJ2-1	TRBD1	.	CASSISSRDRGYNEQFF	TGTGCCAGTAGTATATCAAGTCGGGACAGGGGGTACAATGAGCAGTTCTTC
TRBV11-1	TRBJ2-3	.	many	CASSLAGRLRTDTQYF	TGTGCCAGCAGCCTGGCGGGGAGACTTCGCACAGATACGCAGTATTTT
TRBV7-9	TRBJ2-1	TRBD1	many	CASSPGQTSNEQFF	TGTGCCAGCAGCCCGGGACAGACATCCAATGAGCAGTTCTTC
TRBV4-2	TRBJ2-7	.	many	CASSRISEVRSYEQYF	TGTGCCAGCAGCCGGATTTCTGAGGTACGCTCCTACGAGCAGTACTTC